The clone carrying this T cell receptor beta chain was observed at least ten times. These data originate in a study of T-cell reconstitution after alpha-beta-depleted transplantation in children. V lost 5 bases and J lost 9; bases outside the gene matches: 9. CDR1 and CDR2 from the germline V gene are LNHDA and SQIVND (reference sequence). The CDR3 is made up of 16 amino acids. During its preparation, the TCRbeta library received unique molecular identifiers. TCRdb called the PCR reads again in MiXCR, with one record for every CDR3 protein. This sample has over 150,000 distinct CDR3 sequences, with roughly 14% found just once.

This chain connects TRBV19 to TRBJ2-1, with 14 bases aligning to TRBD2. This specimen consisted of PBMCs from the stem cell graft donor, obtained from the stem cell graft. The sequence derives from a human donor who donated a stem cell graft to a child with acute lymphoblastic leukemia. The CDR3 sequence: CASSPLTSGRAVEQFF. The CDR3, as DNA: TGTGCCAGTAGTCCACTGACTAGCGGGAGGGCTGTTGAGCAGTTCTTC.